The 2 T cell receptor beta chains reported below all come from one sample, sequenced in a study of lymphopenia after photon versus proton radiotherapy. The repertoire was sequenced with immunoSEQ multiplex PCR; TCRdb's copy has only in-frame clones and lacks some. Of roughly 30,000 clones detected, 90% to 95% appear once; the ten largest clones hold less than 0.75%. The sample was peripheral blood, taken from a patient treated with photon-based radiotherapy. The receptors were sampled from a woman between 45 and 60 years old with cholangiocarcinoma.

V gene TRBV7-2 combines with J gene TRBJ2-3; 8 bases are a match to TRBD1. The V gene end was trimmed by 5 bases and the J gene end by 1 base; junction bases not matched to a gene: 5. Germline CDR1 is SGHTA and CDR2 is FQGNSA. The CDR3 has 15 amino acids. CDR3 coding DNA: TGTGCCAGCAGCCTTCGGACAGGGCGCACAGATACGCAGTATTTT. Translating it yields CASSLRTGRTDTQYF.

The chain links TRBV30 to TRBJ1-1; no firm D call. The germline V and J ends were trimmed by 4 bases and 7 bases, with 13 bases remaining between them. The V gene's germline CDR1 is GTSNPN and CDR2 SVGIG (reference sequence). The CDR3 has 12 amino acids. The CDR3 loop reads CAWMTGINEAFF. CDR3 DNA sequence: TGTGCCTGGATGACTGGCATCAATGAAGCTTTCTTT.